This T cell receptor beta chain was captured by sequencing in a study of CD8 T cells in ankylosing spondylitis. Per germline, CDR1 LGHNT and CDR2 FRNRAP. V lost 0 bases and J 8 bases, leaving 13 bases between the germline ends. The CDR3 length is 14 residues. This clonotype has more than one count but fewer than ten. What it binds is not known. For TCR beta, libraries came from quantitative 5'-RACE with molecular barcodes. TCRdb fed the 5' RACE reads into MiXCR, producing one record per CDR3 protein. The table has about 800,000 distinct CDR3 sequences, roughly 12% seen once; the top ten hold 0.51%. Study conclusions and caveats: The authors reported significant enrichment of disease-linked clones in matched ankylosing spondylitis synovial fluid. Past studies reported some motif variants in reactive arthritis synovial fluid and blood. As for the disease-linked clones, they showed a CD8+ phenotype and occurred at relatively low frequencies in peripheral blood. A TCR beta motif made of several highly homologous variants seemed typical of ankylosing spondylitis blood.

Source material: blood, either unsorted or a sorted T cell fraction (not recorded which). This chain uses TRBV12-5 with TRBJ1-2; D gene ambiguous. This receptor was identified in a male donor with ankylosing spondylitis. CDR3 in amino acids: CASGLVHSPGGYTF. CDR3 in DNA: TGTGCTAGTGGTTTGGTACACAGTCCGGGAGGCTACACCTTC.